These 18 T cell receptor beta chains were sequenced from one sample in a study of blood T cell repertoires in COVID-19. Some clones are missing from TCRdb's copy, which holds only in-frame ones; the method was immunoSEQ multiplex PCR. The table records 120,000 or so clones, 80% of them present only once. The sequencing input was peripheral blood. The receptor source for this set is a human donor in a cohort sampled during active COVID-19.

The CDR3 loop is CASSLAVRGLGGYTF. The CDR3 coding sequence is TGTGCCAGCAGCTTAGCGGTCAGGGGGCTCGGTGGCTACACCTTC. J is TRBJ1-2 and V is TRBV7-2; TRBD1 agrees at 8 bases. V lost 0 bases and J lost 7; bases outside the gene matches: 7. CDR1 and CDR2 from the germline V gene are SGHTA and FQGNSA. There are 15 residues in the CDR3.

The CDR3 sequence: CASRIQGSGELFF. DNA for the CDR3: TGTGCCAGCAGAATCCAGGGTTCCGGGGAGCTGTTTTTT. The chain links TRBV6-5 to TRBJ2-2; D possibly corresponds to TRBD1 (5 bases). Looked up from germline, CDR1 is MNHEY and CDR2 is SVGAGI. V lost 6 bases to trimming and J lost 6 bases, with 11 bases between them. There are 13 residues in the CDR3.

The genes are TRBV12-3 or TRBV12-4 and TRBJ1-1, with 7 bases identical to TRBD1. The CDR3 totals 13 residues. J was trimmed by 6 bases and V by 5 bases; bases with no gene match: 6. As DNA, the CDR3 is TGTGCCAGCAGTCTCACAGGGGCGGCTGAAGCTTTCTTT. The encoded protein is CASSLTGAAEAFF.

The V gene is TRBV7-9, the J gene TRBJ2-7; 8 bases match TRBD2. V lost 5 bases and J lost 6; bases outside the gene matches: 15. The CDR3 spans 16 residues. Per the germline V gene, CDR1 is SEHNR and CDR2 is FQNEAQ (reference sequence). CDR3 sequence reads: CASSPGGNRVPGEQYF. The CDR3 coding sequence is TGTGCCAGCAGCCCGGGGGGGAACAGGGTTCCAGGCGAGCAGTACTTC. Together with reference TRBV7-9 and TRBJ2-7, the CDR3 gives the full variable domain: DTGVSQNPRHKITKRGQNVTFRCDPISEHNRLYWYRQTLGQGPEFLTYFQNEAQLEKSRLLSDRFSAERPKGSFSTLEIQRTEQGDSAMYLCASSPGGNRVPGEQYFGPGTRLTVT.

The CDR3 is CSVPGQGYDEAFF. DNA of the CDR3: TGCAGCGTCCCCGGACAGGGGTACGATGAAGCTTTCTTT. The chain carries TRBV29-1 and TRBJ1-1; 9 nucleotides align to TRBD1. The CDR3 is made up of 13 amino acids. Germline V gives CDR1 SQVTM, CDR2 ANQGSEA. V shed 6 bases, J shed 7 bases, and the junction held 9 bases outside the gene matches.

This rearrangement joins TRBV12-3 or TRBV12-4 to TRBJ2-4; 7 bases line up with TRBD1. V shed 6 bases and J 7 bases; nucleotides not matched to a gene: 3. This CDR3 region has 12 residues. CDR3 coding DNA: TGTGCCAGCAGCCGGGGACAGAACATTCAGTACTTC. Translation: CASSRGQNIQYF.

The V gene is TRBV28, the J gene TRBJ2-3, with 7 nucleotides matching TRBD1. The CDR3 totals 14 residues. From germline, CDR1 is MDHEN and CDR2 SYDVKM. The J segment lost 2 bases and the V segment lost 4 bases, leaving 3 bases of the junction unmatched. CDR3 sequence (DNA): TGTGCCAGCAGTTGGGACAGAAACACAGATACGCAGTATTTT. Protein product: CASSWDRNTDTQYF.

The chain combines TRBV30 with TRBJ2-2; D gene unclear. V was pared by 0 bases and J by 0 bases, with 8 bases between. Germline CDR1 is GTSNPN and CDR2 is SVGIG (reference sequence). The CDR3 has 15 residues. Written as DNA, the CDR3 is TGTGCCTGGAGTGTAGAATCGGCGAACACCGGGGAGCTGTTTTTT. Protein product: CAWSVESANTGELFF.

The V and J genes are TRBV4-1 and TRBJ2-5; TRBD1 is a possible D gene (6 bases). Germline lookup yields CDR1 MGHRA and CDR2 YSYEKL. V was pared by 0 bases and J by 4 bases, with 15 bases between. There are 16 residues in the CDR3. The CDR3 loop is CASSQDHNRVGETQYF. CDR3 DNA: TGCGCCAGCAGCCAAGATCATAACAGGGTGGGAGAGACCCAGTACTTC.

The CDR3 loop is CASSLTQGGGNYEQYF. CDR3 nucleotides: TGTGCCAGCAGCTTAACCCAGGGCGGCGGAAACTACGAGCAGTACTTC. The V and J genes are TRBV11-1 and TRBJ2-7; tentative D call: TRBD1 (5 bases). Trimming took 2 bases from V and 3 from J, leaving 17 bases between them. CDR3 length equals 16 residues. Germline assignment: CDR1 SGHAT and CDR2 FQDESV (reference sequence).

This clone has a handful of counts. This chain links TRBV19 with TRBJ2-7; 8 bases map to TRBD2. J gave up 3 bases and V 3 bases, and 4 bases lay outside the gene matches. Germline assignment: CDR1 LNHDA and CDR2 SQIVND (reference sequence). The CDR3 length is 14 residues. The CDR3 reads CASSIGGRFYEQYF. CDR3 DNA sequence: TGTGCCAGTAGTATTGGCGGGAGGTTCTACGAGCAGTACTTC.

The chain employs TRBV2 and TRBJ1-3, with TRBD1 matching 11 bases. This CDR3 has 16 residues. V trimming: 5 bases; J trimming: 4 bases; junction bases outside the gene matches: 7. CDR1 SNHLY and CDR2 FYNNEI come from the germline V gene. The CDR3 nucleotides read TGTGCCAGCAGTCCCGGGACAGGGGGGTCCGGAAACACCATATATTTT. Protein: CASSPGTGGSGNTIYF.

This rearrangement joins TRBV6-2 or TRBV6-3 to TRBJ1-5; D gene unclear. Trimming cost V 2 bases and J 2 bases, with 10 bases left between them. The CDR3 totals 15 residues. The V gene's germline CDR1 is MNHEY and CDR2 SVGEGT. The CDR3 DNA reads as TGTGCCAGCAGTTACAGTACGGTGGGCAATCAGCCCCAGCATTTT. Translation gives CASSYSTVGNQPQHF.

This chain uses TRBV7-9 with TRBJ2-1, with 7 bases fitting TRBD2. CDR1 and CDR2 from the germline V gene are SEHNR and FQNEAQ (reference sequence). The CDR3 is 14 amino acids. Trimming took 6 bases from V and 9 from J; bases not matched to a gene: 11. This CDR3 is CASRSTVGEGEQFF. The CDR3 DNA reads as TGTGCCAGCAGATCGACCGTGGGGGAGGGTGAGCAGTTCTTC.

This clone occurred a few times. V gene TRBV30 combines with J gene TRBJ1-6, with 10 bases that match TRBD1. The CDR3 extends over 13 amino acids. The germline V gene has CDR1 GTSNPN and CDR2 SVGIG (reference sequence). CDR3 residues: CAGQGEYNSPLHF. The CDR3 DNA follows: TGTGCTGGACAGGGGGAGTATAATTCACCCCTCCACTTT. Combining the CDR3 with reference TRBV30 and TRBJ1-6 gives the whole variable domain SQTIHQWPATLVQPVGSPLSLECTVEGTSNPNLYWYRQAAGRGLQLLFYSVGIGQISSEVPQNLSASRPQDRQFILSSKKLLLSDSGFYLCAGQGEYNSPLHFGNGTRLTVT.

The CDR3, as DNA: TGTGCCAGCAGCTTACTCTCCGGGAACACTGAAGCTTTCTTT. Amino acid sequence: CASSLLSGNTEAFF. The chain recombines TRBV7-2 with TRBJ1-1; D remains ambiguous. Trimming removed 2 bases at V and 1 base at J, with 8 bases between. The CDR3 has 14 residues. Germline CDR1 SGHTA, CDR2 FQGNSA.

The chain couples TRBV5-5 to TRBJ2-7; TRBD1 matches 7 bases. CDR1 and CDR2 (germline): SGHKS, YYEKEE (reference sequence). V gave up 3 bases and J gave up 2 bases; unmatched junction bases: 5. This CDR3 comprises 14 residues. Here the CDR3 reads CASSSVTGAYEQYF. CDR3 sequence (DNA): TGTGCCAGCAGCTCAGTAACAGGGGCCTACGAGCAGTACTTC. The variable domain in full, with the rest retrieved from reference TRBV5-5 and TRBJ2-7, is DAGVTQSPTHLIKTRGQQVTLRCSPISGHKSVSWYQQVLGQGPQFIFQYYEKEERGRGNFPDRFSARQFPNYSSELNVNALLLGDSALYLCASSSVTGAYEQYFGPGTRLTVT.

The chain's CDR3 is CASSSRQGYRAGELFF. The CDR3 nucleotides read TGTGCCAGCAGCTCCCGACAGGGTTATCGGGCCGGGGAGCTGTTTTTT. The chain couples TRBV7-3 to TRBJ2-2, with 7 bases that match TRBD1. The V gene end was trimmed by 4 bases and the J gene end by 6 bases; junction bases not matched to a gene: 11. The germline V gene encodes CDR1 SGHTA and CDR2 FQGTGA. The CDR3 length is 16 residues.